This is a list of T cell receptor beta chains from one sample in a study of blood T cells in healthy people across ages. MiXCR was run by TCRdb on the 5' RACE reads, yielding one entry per CDR3 protein. The repertoire includes roughly 700,000 distinct CDR3 sequences, around 49% of them detected once, and 30% to 35% sits in the top ten. The sample was blood. The origin of the receptors is a woman aged 55-69 years in good health. The CDR3 runs from the conserved cysteine through the conserved F or W. The D gene is left open where the match is weak. Size tells how often a clone was seen (once, few, many) or the class of an expanded clone, and some rows leave it out.

TRBV7-2	NA	NA	TRBJ2-2	CASSFGVNTGELFF	TGTGCCAGCAGTTTTGGAGTAAACACCGGGGAGCTGTTTTTT
TRBV28	NA	TRBD1	TRBJ1-2	CASSFRQGASGYTF	TGTGCCAGCAGTTTTCGACAGGGTGCTAGTGGCTACACCTTC
TRBV20-1	NA	TRBD2	TRBJ2-1	CSAHTAGSYNEQFF	TGCAGTGCCCACACAGCGGGAAGCTACAATGAGCAGTTCTTC
TRBV27	few	NA	TRBJ1-2	CASSARDGNYGYTF	TGTGCCAGCAGTGCCCGGGACGGTAACTATGGCTACACCTTC
TRBV7-9	NA	NA	TRBJ1-4	CASSRIGGVDEKLFF	TGTGCCAGCAGCCGTATAGGAGGGGTGGATGAAAAACTGTTTTTT
TRBV7-2	NA	TRBD1	TRBJ1-5	CASSFSPGQGLNQPQHF	TGTGCCAGCAGCTTTTCTCCGGGACAGGGTCTTAATCAGCCCCAGCATTTT
TRBV7-2	NA	NA	TRBJ1-4	CASSPGWTNEKLFF	TGTGCCAGCAGCCCAGGGTGGACTAATGAAAAACTGTTTTTT
TRBV7-9	NA	NA	TRBJ2-5	CASSLRALQETQYF	TGTGCCAGCAGCTTGCGAGCGCTTCAAGAGACCCAGTACTTC
TRBV6-5	NA	NA	TRBJ2-7	CASARAEDYEQYF	TGTGCCAGCGCGAGGGCAGAAGACTACGAGCAGTACTTC
TRBV7-9	few	TRBD2	TRBJ2-7	CASSSGLAGSSYEQYF	TGTGCCAGCAGCTCTGGACTAGCGGGCAGCTCCTACGAGCAGTACTTC
TRBV12-3/TRBV12-4	NA	NA	TRBJ1-5	CASSLYMSKREPQHF	TGTGCCAGCAGTTTATATATGTCTAAAAGGGAGCCCCAGCATTTT
TRBV29-1	few	NA	TRBJ2-7	CSVARTAGSDEQYF	TGCAGCGTTGCTAGGACAGCGGGTTCGGACGAGCAGTACTTC
TRBV12-3/TRBV12-4	many	NA	TRBJ2-7	CASSDGPAGEQYF	TGTGCCAGCAGTGACGGACCCGCGGGGGAGCAGTACTTC
TRBV15	NA	TRBD1	TRBJ2-7	CATSVRQGVYEQYF	TGTGCCACCAGCGTCCGACAGGGAGTCTACGAGCAGTACTTC
TRBV5-1	NA	TRBD1	TRBJ1-1	CASSLRSRSGTGNTEAFF	TGCGCCAGCAGCTTGCGATCGCGGTCCGGGACAGGGAACACTGAAGCTTTCTTT
TRBV11-2	few	NA	TRBJ2-1	CASSLDYLRVGAYNEQFF	TGTGCCAGCAGCTTAGATTACCTTAGGGTTGGGGCCTACAATGAGCAGTTCTTC
TRBV20-1	NA	TRBD1	TRBJ2-7	CSACGDRESYEQYF	TGCAGTGCTTGCGGGGACAGGGAATCCTACGAGCAGTACTTC
TRBV6-5	NA	NA	TRBJ1-3	CASSYQIPGYSGNTIYF	TGTGCCAGCAGTTACCAAATTCCGGGTTACTCTGGAAACACCATATATTTT
TRBV20-1	NA	TRBD2	TRBJ2-7	CSASQAGNPYEQYF	TGCAGTGCTTCTCAAGCGGGAAACCCCTACGAGCAGTACTTC
TRBV7-3	NA	NA	TRBJ2-7	CASSLTAREQYF	TGTGCCAGCAGCTTGACAGCCAGGGAGCAGTACTTC
TRBV9	NA	NA	TRBJ1-2	CASSVDGLPRDGYTF	TGTGCCAGCAGCGTAGATGGATTACCTCGCGATGGCTACACCTTC
TRBV28	NA	NA	TRBJ1-1	CASGLAGRGTLGEAFF	TGTGCCAGCGGTTTGGCCGGCCGAGGGACACTGGGTGAAGCTTTCTTT